A single sample gave rise to the 26 T cell receptor beta chains below, sequenced in a study of T cell responses to AZD1222 COVID-19 vaccine (dated by TCRdb to the early 2020s). The sample's time point, from its label and the paper: baseline before first vaccination. Library method: the immunoSEQ multiplex PCR assay. The immuneACCESS repertoire file appears here via TCRdb, limited to in-frame rearrangements. These files lack a portion of the clones; in checked studies, under half of the deficit traces to unresolved V genes, and the cause of the others is not known. The sample table lists fewer than 130,000 clones, about 95% of them with a count of one. The ten biggest clones cover around 2% of the sample. The specimen comprised peripheral blood, sampled on day 0 of AZD1222 vaccination. The origin of the receptors is an adult in good health.

The V call is TRBV7-3, the J call TRBJ2-7; D may be TRBD2 (6 bases). V lost 1 base and J lost 3, with 13 bases in between. The CDR3 has 15 residues. Germline V gene sequence: CDR1 SGHTA, CDR2 FQGTGA. This CDR3 reads CASSLSGTSDYEQYF. The CDR3 DNA follows: TGTGCCAGCAGCTTAAGCGGGACTTCCGACTACGAGCAGTACTTC.

This clone was seen only once. The chain carries TRBV11-3 and TRBJ1-2; the match to TRBD1 covers 8 bases. Germline CDR1 is SGHNT and CDR2 is YENEEA. The CDR3 spans 13 residues. After removal of 1 base from V and 8 bases from J, the junction contained 3 bases not matched to a gene. The CDR3 spells CASSLGQGRGYTF. CDR3 in DNA: TGTGCCAGCAGCTTAGGACAGGGGCGAGGCTACACCTTC.

CDR3 amino acids: CSVGGLPGQSFTDTQYF. The CDR3 DNA sequence: TGCAGCGTTGGGGGACTACCGGGACAGAGCTTCACAGATACGCAGTATTTT. The chain couples TRBV29-1 to TRBJ2-3, with D perhaps matching TRBD1 or TRBD2 (7 bases each). CDR1 is SQVTM and CDR2 is ANQGSEA in the germline V gene. The CDR3 loop spans 17 amino acids. V gave up 4 bases and J gave up 2 bases, with 22 bases separating them.

The chain has TRBV3-1 (or the pseudogene TRBV3-2) and TRBJ1-3, with D possibly TRBD1 on 6 matching bases. Trimming shortened V by 4 bases and J by 3 bases, and 10 bases separated the two germline ends. Germline CDR1 is LGHDT and CDR2 is YNNKEL (reference sequence). CDR3 length: 14 residues. In DNA form, the CDR3 reads TGTGCCAGCAGCCGAAACAGGGTTGGAAACACCATATATTTT. Translated: CASSRNRVGNTIYF.

The chain links TRBV11-3 to TRBJ2-7; D remains ambiguous. V was trimmed by 3 bases and J by 6 bases, leaving 12 bases between them. The CDR3 covers 13 residues. Germline V CDR1 and CDR2: SGHNT, YENEEA. The CDR3, as DNA: TGTGCCAGCAGCTTTTTATCGGTGGGCGAGCAGTACTTC. Amino acid sequence: CASSFLSVGEQYF. Filled out from reference TRBV11-3 and TRBJ2-7, the complete variable domain reads EAGVVQSPRYKIIEKKQPVAFWCNPISGHNTLYWYLQNLGQGPELLIRYENEEAVDDSQLPKDRFSAERLKGVDSTLKIQPAELGDSAVYLCASSFLSVGEQYFGPGTRLTVT.

This clone was detected only once. The chain has TRBV7-2 and TRBJ2-5, with D hard to call. The ends were cut back, 1 base at V and 4 bases at J, with 19 bases in the middle. This CDR3 region has 17 residues. Germline V lookup: CDR1 SGHTA, CDR2 FQGNSA. This CDR3 is CASSLGLVRLDRETQYF. CDR3 in DNA: TGTGCCAGCAGCTTAGGGTTGGTCAGACTGGATCGAGAGACCCAGTACTTC.

The rearrangement joins TRBV6-1 to TRBJ2-3; 8 positions match TRBD2. Per the germline V gene, CDR1 is MNHNS and CDR2 is SASEGT. V gave up 0 bases and J gave up 6 bases; unmatched junction bases: 2. This CDR3 spans 14 amino acids. CDR3 coding DNA: TGTGCCAGCAGTGAAGCAGGCGGGGGGGATACGCAGTATTTT. Residues: CASSEAGGGDTQYF.

V usage is TRBV4-1 and J usage is TRBJ1-3, with D maybe TRBD1 (6 bases). Germline values: CDR1 MGHRA, CDR2 YSYEKL. The CDR3 is 15 amino acids. Trimming cost V 2 bases and J 1 base, with 9 bases left between them. CDR3 in amino acids: CASSQSQGSGNTIYF. CDR3 nucleotides: TGCGCCAGCAGCCAATCACAGGGATCTGGAAACACCATATATTTT.

The chain employs TRBV9 and TRBJ2-1, with D tentatively TRBD2 (6 bases). Trimming pared 0 bases from V and 7 bases from J, leaving 17 bases between. The germline V gene has CDR1 SGDLS and CDR2 YYNGEE. The CDR3 sequence is 16 residues long. CDR3 DNA: TGTGCCAGCAGCGTAGGTGCGGGGATTTTGATTAATGAGCAGTTCTTC. Its translation is CASSVGAGILINEQFF.

The chain couples TRBV28 to TRBJ1-2, with D tentatively TRBD1 (5 bases). CDR1 and CDR2 from the germline V gene are MDHEN and SYDVKM. The ends were cut back, 3 bases at V and 4 bases at J, with 9 bases in the middle. The CDR3 has 13 residues. Here the CDR3 DNA reads TGTGCCAGCAGTTTTGGGGCAGTCTATGGCTACACCTTC. As protein: CASSFGAVYGYTF.

The chain carries TRBV19 and TRBJ1-5, with 11 bases fitting TRBD1. With V trimmed by 5 bases and J by 6 bases, 3 bases remained unmatched. The germline V gene encodes CDR1 LNHDA and CDR2 SQIVND (reference sequence). This CDR3 region has 14 residues. The CDR3, as DNA: TGTGCCAGTAGTTTCGGGACAGGGGGTCAGCCCCAGCATTTT. Its protein product is CASSFGTGGQPQHF.

Here the CDR3 reads CAWSVTLAGGDTQYF. The CDR3, as DNA: TGTGCCTGGAGTGTTACACTAGCGGGAGGGGATACGCAGTATTTT. The chain couples TRBV30 to TRBJ2-3; 13 bases are a match to TRBD2. J was trimmed by 6 bases and V by 0 bases; bases with no gene match: 3. This CDR3 has 15 residues. Germline values: CDR1 GTSNPN, CDR2 SVGIG (reference sequence). The variable domain in full, with the rest retrieved from reference TRBV30 and TRBJ2-3, is SQTIHQWPATLVQPVGSPLSLECTVEGTSNPNLYWYRQAAGRGLQLLFYSVGIGQISSEVPQNLSASRPQDRQFILSSKKLLLSDSGFYLCAWSVTLAGGDTQYFGPGTRLTVL.

This sequence joins TRBV5-8 and TRBJ1-1; D call uncertain. The V gene lost 5 bases and the J gene lost 4 bases, with 18 bases spanning the gap. The germline CDR1 and CDR2 sequences are SGHTS and YDEGEE. The CDR3 spans 15 residues. The DNA for the CDR3 is TGTGCCAGCAGTTTGCCCAACCCCGGGGTCACTGAAGCTTTCTTT. Protein sequence: CASSLPNPGVTEAFF.

The chain combines TRBV19 with TRBJ1-3; possibly TRBD1 for D (6 bases). CDR3 size: 17 residues. From germline, CDR1 is LNHDA and CDR2 SQIVND (reference sequence). Trimming shortened V by 11 bases and J by 0 bases, and 23 bases separated the two germline ends. CDR3 DNA: TGTGCCTCCTTTAAGACTCGGGGGGCCATCTCTGGAAACACCATATATTTT. Amino acid sequence: CASFKTRGAISGNTIYF.

In its sample, this clone was seen once. The rearrangement uses TRBV18 and TRBJ1-1, with a possible D match to TRBD1 (6 bases). The CDR3 covers 15 residues. Germline V lookup: CDR1 KGHSH, CDR2 LQKENI. The V end was cut by 3 bases, the J end by 1 base, with 12 bases between. CDR3 bases: TGTGCCAGCTCACCGGGGACACAGGCGAACACTGAAGCTTTCTTT. Amino acid sequence: CASSPGTQANTEAFF.

This chain joins TRBV6-5 and TRBJ1-1; D ambiguous. There are 15 residues in the CDR3. Germline lookup yields CDR1 MNHEY and CDR2 SVGAGI. V gave up 0 bases and J gave up 4 bases, with 12 bases separating them. The CDR3 reads CASSYSGRVGTEAFF. The CDR3 DNA follows: TGTGCCAGCAGTTACTCGGGGAGGGTCGGCACTGAAGCTTTCTTT.

The chain uses TRBV10-3 and TRBJ1-5; the D gene is possibly TRBD1 (6 bases). CDR1 and CDR2 from the germline V gene are ENHRY and SYGVKD. The CDR3 length is 16 residues. Trimming removed 0 bases from V and 1 base from J, with 10 bases in between. CDR3 residues: CAISESPDRSNQPQHF. The CDR3 region has the DNA TGTGCCATCAGTGAGTCCCCCGACAGGAGCAATCAGCCCCAGCATTTT.

This chain uses TRBV9 with TRBJ2-2; 14 positions agree with TRBD2. J lost 4 bases, V lost 5 bases, and 16 bases had no gene match. CDR3 size: 20 residues. Germline V gene sequence: CDR1 SGDLS, CDR2 YYNGEE. The CDR3 loop is CASSIESGLAGVTGTGELFF. The DNA for the CDR3 is TGTGCCAGCAGTATTGAATCGGGACTAGCGGGAGTAACGGGCACCGGGGAGCTGTTTTTT.

The V and J genes are TRBV13 and TRBJ2-7; D possibly corresponds to TRBD2 (6 bases). V gave up 4 bases and J gave up 0 bases, with 10 bases separating them. Germline lookup yields CDR1 PRHDT and CDR2 FYEKMQ (reference sequence). The CDR3 covers 14 residues. DNA of the CDR3: TGTGCCAGCAGCTCTTCCGGGGGCTCCTACGAGCAGTACTTC. Translated, it gives CASSSSGGSYEQYF.

This chain links TRBV2 with TRBJ2-7; D is perhaps TRBD1 (5 bases). V was clipped by 5 bases and J by 13 bases, with 27 bases between them. The CDR3 extends over 15 amino acids. CDR1 SNHLY and CDR2 FYNNEI come from the germline V gene. CDR3 residues: CASSPQLPIRTGEYF. Written as DNA, the CDR3 is TGTGCCAGCAGTCCCCAACTTCCAATTCGAACAGGAGAATACTTC.

This rearrangement joins TRBV19 to TRBJ1-3, with TRBD1 matching 7 bases. CDR3 length: 13 residues. V was pared by 8 bases and J by 2 bases, with 3 bases of the junction left unmatched. The germline CDR1 and CDR2 sequences are LNHDA and SQIVND (reference sequence). CDR3 amino acids: CASRQGAGNTIYF. In nucleotides, the CDR3 is TGTGCCAGTCGCCAGGGGGCTGGAAACACCATATATTTT.

J is TRBJ2-3 and V is TRBV7-2; D remains ambiguous. V gave up 5 bases and J gave up 1 base, with 10 bases separating them. Germline assignment: CDR1 SGHTA and CDR2 FQGNSA. This CDR3 region has 14 residues. As DNA, the CDR3 is TGTGCCAGCAGCCGCCCTCTAGGCACAGATACGCAGTATTTT. This translates into CASSRPLGTDTQYF.

The J gene is TRBJ1-1, the V gene TRBV19; the D is unclear. The CDR3 spans 11 residues. V was clipped by 7 bases and J by 4 bases, with 7 bases between them. Germline values: CDR1 LNHDA, CDR2 SQIVND (reference sequence). The CDR3 coding sequence is TGTGCCAGTATGAGATCCACTGAAGCTTTCTTT. It codes for CASMRSTEAFF.

V is TRBV29-1 and J is TRBJ1-1, with D uncertain. Germline-derived CDR1 and CDR2 are SQVTM and ANQGSEA. This CDR3 has 12 residues. Trimming took 4 bases from V and 4 from J, leaving 10 bases between them. CDR3 amino acids: CSVAPPSTEAFF. CDR3 in DNA: TGCAGCGTTGCCCCCCCGAGCACTGAAGCTTTCTTT.

The chain has TRBV5-5 and TRBJ1-1; 9 nucleotides agree with TRBD1. V shed 4 bases, J shed 1 base, and the junction held 5 bases outside the gene matches. Germline V gene lookup returns CDR1 SGHKS and CDR2 YYEKEE (reference sequence). This CDR3 region has 15 residues. Here the CDR3 reads CASSGGTGTNTEAFF. The CDR3 DNA reads as TGTGCCAGCAGCGGGGGGACAGGGACGAACACTGAAGCTTTCTTT. The entire variable domain, with the rest obtained from reference TRBV5-5 and TRBJ1-1, is as follows: DAGVTQSPTHLIKTRGQQVTLRCSPISGHKSVSWYQQVLGQGPQFIFQYYEKEERGRGNFPDRFSARQFPNYSSELNVNALLLGDSALYLCASSGGTGTNTEAFFGQGTRLTVV.

With respect to this clone: An end of the junction differs from the germline gene, which may be a read error. The V call is TRBV14, the J call TRBJ1-4; no definite D call. The germline CDR1 and CDR2 sequences are SGHDN and FVKESK. This CDR3 comprises 13 residues. For the CDR3, the DNA is TGTGCCAGCAGCCGGAGTCCTAATGAGAAACTGTTTTTT. It translates to CASSRSPNEKLFF.